A selection of T cell receptor beta chains follows, all from one sample in a study of cytomegalovirus exposure and HLA in healthy donors. The repertoire was sequenced with immunoSEQ multiplex PCR; TCRdb's copy has only in-frame clones and lacks some. The data hold about 190,000 clones, with around 67% observed a single time. The sequenced sample was PBMCs. The receptors here all came from a woman aged 25 to 39 in good health and CMV-seropositive. Both conserved end residues are part of each CDR3. The D gene is left open where the match is weak. Clone size is given for some rows only: seen once, a few or many times, or a class if the clone is expanded.

D gene	clone size	V gene	J gene	CDR3 protein	CDR3 DNA
TRBD1	-	TRBV6-5	TRBJ1-4	CASSYNRGREKLFF	TGTGCCAGCAGTTACAACAGGGGAAGGGAAAAACTGTTTTTT
-	-	TRBV19	TRBJ1-1	CASSIVGGGDTEAFF	TGTGCCAGTAGTATAGTGGGCGGAGGGGACACTGAAGCTTTCTTT
-	-	TRBV5-1	TRBJ2-1	CASKGEGLAYNEQFF	TGCGCCAGTAAGGGGGAGGGCCTTGCCTACAATGAGCAGTTCTTC
TRBD2	-	TRBV13	TRBJ2-7	CASSSRLAGVPEQYF	TGTGCCAGCAGCAGCAGACTAGCGGGAGTACCCGAGCAGTACTTC
TRBD1	-	TRBV14	TRBJ1-2	CASSRRTGGAYGYTF	TGTGCCAGCAGCCGGAGGACAGGGGGTGCCTATGGCTACACCTTC
TRBD2	-	TRBV7-9	TRBJ2-7	CASSARAESGSDEQYF	TGTGCCAGCAGCGCTCGGGCGGAGAGCGGGAGCGACGAGCAGTACTTC
-	-	TRBV4-1	TRBJ2-5	CASSQDTGRVVEQYF	TGCGCCAGCAGCCAAGATACAGGGCGCGTTGTTGAGCAGTACTTC
-	once	TRBV9	TRBJ2-1	CASSVDSGPYNEQFF	TGTGCCAGCAGCGTAGATAGCGGCCCCTACAATGAGCAGTTCTTC
TRBD2	few	TRBV9	TRBJ2-3	CASSVVAPAGGTDTQYF	TGTGCCAGCAGCGTAGTGGCTCCGGCGGGAGGCACAGATACGCAGTATTTT
-	-	TRBV2	TRBJ2-3	CASNVRVTDTQYF	TGTGCCAGCAATGTCAGGGTTACAGATACGCAGTATTTT
TRBD2	-	TRBV28	TRBJ2-7	CASSLSLAGGSYEQYF	TGTGCCAGCAGTTTATCACTAGCGGGAGGCTCCTACGAGCAGTACTTC
-	-	TRBV28	TRBJ2-7	CASSFRGGSSYEQYF	TGTGCCAGCAGTTTTAGGGGGGGTAGCTCCTACGAGCAGTACTTC
TRBD1	-	TRBV19	TRBJ2-3	CASSFQGVRTDTQYF	TGTGCCAGTAGTTTCCAGGGGGTCCGCACAGATACGCAGTATTTT
TRBD1	-	TRBV19	TRBJ1-1	CASSITLDRGPGKNTEAFF	TGTGCCAGTAGTATAACCTTGGACAGGGGGCCGGGGAAAAACACTGAAGCTTTCTTT
TRBD1	once	TRBV11-2	TRBJ2-7	CASSADRAYEQYF	TGTGCCAGCAGCGCGGACAGGGCCTACGAGCAGTACTTC
-	-	TRBV28	TRBJ2-7	CASSSPGTGQREQYF	TGTGCCAGCAGCTCCCCGGGGACGGGACAAAGGGAGCAGTACTTC
TRBD2	-	TRBV29-1	TRBJ2-7	CSVAALAGAEQYF	TGCAGCGTTGCAGCGCTAGCGGGAGCCGAGCAGTACTTC
TRBD2	-	TRBV25-1	TRBJ2-1	CASSELAGSSYNEQFF	TGTGCCAGCAGTGAACTAGCGGGAAGCTCCTACAATGAGCAGTTCTTC
TRBD1	-	TRBV28	TRBJ2-1	CASSWGQGGEQFF	TGTGCCAGCAGTTGGGGACAGGGAGGCGAGCAGTTCTTC
TRBD2	-	TRBV28	TRBJ2-3	CASSLSTSGSDTQYF	TGTGCCAGCAGTTTATCCACTAGCGGGAGCGATACGCAGTATTTT
-	once	TRBV5-6	TRBJ2-1	CASSLRGSGEQFF	TGTGCCAGCAGCTTACGTGGGAGCGGCGAGCAGTTCTTC
-	-	TRBV7-2	TRBJ2-1	CASSLALAGEQFF	TGTGCCAGCAGCTTAGCACTAGCCGGTGAGCAGTTCTTC
-	-	TRBV27	TRBJ2-7	CASSRQGLSYEQYF	TGTGCCAGCAGTCGCCAGGGCCTCTCCTACGAGCAGTACTTC
TRBD1	once	TRBV6-5	TRBJ2-7	CASSFPGQGSYEQYF	TGTGCCAGCAGTTTCCCGGGACAGGGGTCCTACGAGCAGTACTTC
TRBD2	-	TRBV4-1	TRBJ2-7	CASSPGTSGAYEQYF	TGCGCCAGCAGCCCCGGGACTAGCGGTGCCTACGAGCAGTACTTC
-	-	TRBV28	TRBJ1-2	CASNTGSNTYGYTF	TGTGCCAGCAACACAGGGTCAAATACCTATGGCTACACCTTC
TRBD1	-	TRBV6-1	TRBJ2-7	CASSDHRGMYEQYF	TGTGCCAGCAGTGACCACAGGGGAATGTACGAGCAGTACTTC
TRBD1	-	TRBV29-1	TRBJ2-2	CSAQGSNTGELFF	TGCAGCGCACAGGGGTCGAACACCGGGGAGCTGTTTTTT
-	-	TRBV28	TRBJ2-7	CASSFRGGVNEQYF	TGCGCCAGCAGTTTTAGGGGGGGTGTGAACGAGCAGTACTTC
TRBD1	-	TRBV28	TRBJ1-2	CASSFRGQEAYGYTF	TGTGCCAGCAGTTTCCGGGGACAGGAAGCTTATGGCTACACCTTC
-	-	TRBV5-1	TRBJ2-2	CASSRDWNTGELFF	TGCGCCAGCAGCCGGGACTGGAACACCGGGGAGCTGTTTTTT
-	few	TRBV5-1	TRBJ2-7	CASSLAGQTYEQYF	TGCGCCAGCAGCTTGGCGGGACAAACCTACGAGCAGTACTTC
-	-	TRBV7-9	TRBJ1-5	CASSLAGGSNQPQHF	TGTGCCAGCAGCTTAGCCGGCGGTAGCAATCAGCCCCAGCATTTT
-	-	TRBV5-1	TRBJ2-1	CASSTTPNNEQFF	TGCGCCAGCAGCACGACACCGAACAATGAGCAGTTCTTC
TRBD1	few	TRBV7-9	TRBJ2-3	CASSDSGQGWTDTQYF	TGTGCCAGCAGCGATAGTGGACAGGGGTGGACAGATACGCAGTATTTT
TRBD1	-	TRBV19	TRBJ2-2	CASSPTGAGTGELFF	TGTGCCAGTAGTCCGACAGGGGCTGGCACCGGGGAGCTGTTTTTT
TRBD2	-	TRBV5-1	TRBJ2-1	CASSLRGSGRFDEQFF	TGCGCCAGCAGCCTCCGGGGTAGCGGGAGATTTGATGAGCAGTTCTTC
TRBD2	-	TRBV19	TRBJ2-1	CASSIPAGGPREQFF	TGTGCCAGTAGTATACCAGCGGGAGGGCCGAGGGAGCAGTTCTTC
TRBD2	few	TRBV7-9	TRBJ2-1	CASSSLAGDGDEQFF	TGTGCCAGCAGTTCACTAGCGGGCGATGGGGATGAGCAGTTCTTC
TRBD1	-	TRBV25-1	TRBJ1-3	CASSELGGAGNTIYF	TGTGCCAGCAGTGAACTAGGGGGCGCTGGAAACACCATATATTTT
-	-	TRBV4-2	TRBJ2-7	CASSPARGAYEQYF	TGTGCCAGCAGCCCCGCGCGGGGAGCCTACGAGCAGTACTTC
-	-	TRBV7-6	TRBJ1-1	CASSQQGNTEAFF	TGTGCCAGCAGCCAACAGGGGAACACTGAAGCTTTCTTT
TRBD2	-	TRBV7-9	TRBJ2-3	CASSRTSGETDTQYF	TGTGCCAGCAGCAGAACTAGCGGGGAGACCGATACGCAGTATTTT
-	-	TRBV13	TRBJ1-1	CASSFMNTEAFF	TGTGCCAGCAGCTTCATGAACACTGAAGCTTTCTTT
-	-	TRBV7-6	TRBJ2-2	CASSLRRLDNTGELFF	TGTGCCAGCAGCTTAAGACGACTAGATAACACCGGGGAGCTGTTTTTT
-	-	TRBV9	TRBJ2-3	CASSLGTSIPDTQYF	TGTGCCAGCAGCCTGGGGACATCGATTCCAGATACGCAGTATTTT